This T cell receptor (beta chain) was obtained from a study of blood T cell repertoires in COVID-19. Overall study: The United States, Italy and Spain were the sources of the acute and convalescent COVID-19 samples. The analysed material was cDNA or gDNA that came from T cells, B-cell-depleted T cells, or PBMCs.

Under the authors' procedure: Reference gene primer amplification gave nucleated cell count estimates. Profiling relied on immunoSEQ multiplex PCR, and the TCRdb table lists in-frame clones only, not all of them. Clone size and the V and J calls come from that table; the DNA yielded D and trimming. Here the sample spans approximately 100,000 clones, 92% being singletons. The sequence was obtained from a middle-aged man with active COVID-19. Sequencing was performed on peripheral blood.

The CDR3 is CASSNPGLAGVEQFF. CDR3 in DNA: TGTGCCAGCAGTAACCCGGGACTAGCGGGAGTTGAGCAGTTCTTC. The chain carries TRBV6-2 or TRBV6-3 and TRBJ2-1, with TRBD2 matching 14 bases. V shed 5 bases and J 9 bases; nucleotides not matched to a gene: 6. The CDR3 contains 15 residues. The germline V gene has CDR1 MNHEY and CDR2 SVGEGT.